The sequence of this T cell receptor (beta chain) was determined in a study of blood T cell repertoires in COVID-19. Background on the study: Spain, Italy and the United States supplied samples that represented acute and convalescent COVID-19. T cells, B-cell-depleted T cells, or PBMCs supplied cDNA or gDNA.

In its sample, this clone was seen many times. In the original workflow: By means of reference gene primer amplification, nucleated cell counts were estimated. Using immunoSEQ multiplex PCR, the repertoire was profiled, and TCRdb retains in-frame clones only, with some absent. V and J calls and clone size are copied from that table; D and trimming were computed from the DNA. The sample has 70,000 or so clones; about 88% are singletons. Trimming removed 8 bases from V and 4 bases from J; junction bases left unmatched: 6. CDR1 and CDR2 (germline): MDHEN, SYDVKM. The CDR3 runs to 13 residues. The J gene is TRBJ2-5, the V gene TRBV28, with 8 bases matching TRBD1. Sequencing used peripheral blood. This clonotype originated in a human donor in a cohort sampled during active COVID-19. The CDR3 protein is CASLDRASETQYF. The CDR3 nucleotides are TGTGCCAGCCTGGACAGGGCATCAGAGACCCAGTACTTC. The variable domain in full, with the rest retrieved from reference TRBV28 and TRBJ2-5, is DVKVTQSSRYLVKRTGEKVFLECVQDMDHENMFWYRQDPGLGLRLIYFSYDVKMKEKGDIPEGYSVSREKKERFSLILESASTNQTSMYLCASLDRASETQYFGPGTRLLVL.